This T cell receptor beta chain was sequenced in a study of blood T cell repertoires in COVID-19. Sequencing was performed with immunoSEQ multiplex PCR; in TCRdb, only in-frame clones are kept and a portion is missing. The sample has approximately 210,000 clones, around 90% seen once. The CDR3 has 16 amino acids. Germline trimming cut 7 bases from V and 0 bases from J; bases unmatched to any gene: 12. CDR1 and CDR2 (germline): MDHEN, SYDVKM. The rearrangement uses TRBV28 and TRBJ2-7; TRBD2 matches 7 bases. Source material: PBMCs or T cells enriched from blood (not recorded which). This TCR came from a woman aged 18-29 years who had recovered from COVID-19. CDR3 sequence (DNA): TGTGCCAGCACCCCCGGGGGAGGGGCGAGCTCCTACGAGCAGTACTTC. It is translated as CASTPGGGASSYEQYF.